The rows below give T cell receptor beta chains drawn from one sample of a study of blood T cell repertoires in COVID-19. Data came from immunoSEQ multiplex PCR; TCRdb stores just in-frame clones and leaves some out. The table shows around 200,000 clones, with around 80% occurring only once. Sequenced: peripheral blood. These receptors all stem from a woman in her thirties with COVID-19, enrolled during active disease. Both conserved end residues are part of each CDR3. Fields, in order: D gene, V gene, J gene, clone size, CDR3 DNA, CDR3 protein. The D gene is left open where the match is weak. Not every row has a clone size; where given, it reads once, few, many or a size class.

TRBD1	TRBV2	TRBJ1-2	NA	TGTGCCAGCAGTTCGGGACAGTACTATGGCTACACCTTC	CASSSGQYYGYTF
TRBD1	TRBV27	TRBJ1-1	NA	TGTGCCAGCAAAAGGGACAGGGGGGTTGGGACTGAAGCTTTCTTT	CASKRDRGVGTEAFF
NA	TRBV24-1	TRBJ2-7	NA	TGTGCCACCAGTGATTCGAGCGGCGAGCAGTACTTC	CATSDSSGEQYF
TRBD2	TRBV2	TRBJ2-7	NA	TGTGCCAGCAGTGAGGGACTAGCGGGAAACTACGAGCAGTACTTC	CASSEGLAGNYEQYF
NA	TRBV9	TRBJ1-4	NA	TGTGCCAGCACCCTAGGGGAAATTGGCGAAAAACTGTTTTTT	CASTLGEIGEKLFF
NA	TRBV7-7	TRBJ2-1	NA	TGTGCCAGCAGCTTAGTATCTGGGTGGGACAAGCAGTTCTTC	CASSLVSGWDKQFF
TRBD1	TRBV27	TRBJ1-5	NA	TGTGCCAGCAGTTTATGGGGAAGACAGGGGGAGGTTCAGCCCCAGCATTTT	CASSLWGRQGEVQPQHF
NA	TRBV27	TRBJ1-1	few	TGTGCCAGCAGTTGGGGCCTTAGGGGAAACACTGAAGCTTTCTTT	CASSWGLRGNTEAFF
NA	TRBV19	TRBJ2-2	NA	TGTGCCAGCCGTTGGGCTTCGAACACCGGGGAGCTGTTTTTT	CASRWASNTGELFF
NA	TRBV5-1	TRBJ2-7	few	TGCGCCAGCAGCCTTAGGAGACAGGACCGGTACGAGCAGTACTTC	CASSLRRQDRYEQYF
NA	TRBV9	TRBJ1-4	NA	TGTGCCAGCAGCCAGGGGCAGGGTAATGAAAAACTGTTTTTT	CASSQGQGNEKLFF
TRBD2	TRBV10-3	TRBJ2-5	NA	TGTGCCATCAGTGTGGGGGCGGGAGGGTCAGAGACCCAGTACTTC	CAISVGAGGSETQYF
TRBD1	TRBV11-3	TRBJ1-2	NA	TGTGCCAGCAGCTTAGACCTGGGTCTGCCCCACCCGGGGACAGCTTGTGGCTACACCTTC	CASSLDLGLPHPGTACGYTF
NA	TRBV10-3	TRBJ1-1	NA	TGTGCCATCAGGTCCGGCACAGGCTTTCGGGAGACTGAAGCTTTCTTT	CAIRSGTGFRETEAFF
NA	TRBV19	TRBJ1-1	NA	TGTGCCAGTAGTCTAGGGGGGCGGAACACTGAAGCTTTCTTT	CASSLGGRNTEAFF
NA	TRBV5-1	TRBJ1-1	NA	TGCGCCAGCAGCTTGTTACAGGATACTGAAGCTTTCTTT	CASSLLQDTEAFF
TRBD2	TRBV7-9	TRBJ2-1	once	TGTGCCAGCTCCATTTTAGCGGGAGTCTGGAATGAGCAGTTCTTC	CASSILAGVWNEQFF
NA	TRBV7-9	TRBJ2-1	NA	TGTGCCAGCAGCCATTCAGAACAGGGAAGGAATGAGCAGTTCTTC	CASSHSEQGRNEQFF
TRBD1	TRBV7-2	TRBJ2-1	once	TGTGCCAGCAGCCGGGACAGGGTCTCCTACAATGAGCAGTTCTTC	CASSRDRVSYNEQFF
TRBD1	TRBV4-2	TRBJ2-3	NA	TGTGCCAGCAGCCAAGACCCGGGACAGGGAACAGATACGCAGTATTTT	CASSQDPGQGTDTQYF
TRBD2	TRBV2	TRBJ2-3	NA	TGTGCCAGCAGACTTAGCGGGTCCAGCACAGATACGCAGTATTTT	CASRLSGSSTDTQYF
TRBD2	TRBV7-9	TRBJ2-7	NA	TGTGCCAGCAGCTTAGCTAGCGGGAGGGCCTTCTACGAGCAGTACTTC	CASSLASGRAFYEQYF
NA	TRBV6-5	TRBJ2-3	once	TGTGCCAGCAGTTACTCGAGCCTCACCGGGGATACGCAGTATTTT	CASSYSSLTGDTQYF
NA	TRBV3-1/TRBV3-2	TRBJ1-6	NA	TGTGCCAGCAGCCAAGATCGGGGGGATAATTCACCCCTCCACTTT	CASSQDRGDNSPLHF
TRBD2	TRBV4-3	TRBJ2-1	NA	TGCGCCAGCAGCTACGGGACTAGCGGGAGCAATGAGCAGTTCTTC	CASSYGTSGSNEQFF
TRBD1	TRBV5-1	TRBJ2-5	NA	TGCGCCAGCAGCCGATCCGGGACAGGGGAAGAGACCCAGTACTTC	CASSRSGTGEETQYF
NA	TRBV7-2	TRBJ2-3	once	TGTGCCAGCAGCGACAGGTCTAGCACAGATACGCAGTATTTT	CASSDRSSTDTQYF
NA	TRBV5-1	TRBJ2-7	NA	TGCGCCAGCAGCTTGGCGGGAAGCTCCTACGAGCAGTACTTC	CASSLAGSSYEQYF
TRBD2	TRBV6-2/TRBV6-3	TRBJ2-1	few	TGTGCCAGCAGTGCATCTCGGACTAGCGGGTACAATGAGCAGTTCTTC	CASSASRTSGYNEQFF
NA	TRBV7-3	TRBJ1-3	NA	TGTGCCAGCAGCTTAGGCCCGGCGGCTGGAAACACCATATATTTT	CASSLGPAAGNTIYF
NA	TRBV19	TRBJ2-3	NA	TGTGCCAGTAGTATCGAAGGACGGGGGGCCCTGGATACGCAGTATTTT	CASSIEGRGALDTQYF
TRBD1	TRBV9	TRBJ2-1	NA	TGTGCCAGCAGCCCGTGGGACAGGAGCTCCTACAATGAGCAGTTCTTC	CASSPWDRSSYNEQFF
NA	TRBV6-6	TRBJ2-3	NA	TGTGCCAGCACCCCGGAGCCCACAGATACGCAGTATTTT	CASTPEPTDTQYF
TRBD2	TRBV9	TRBJ2-3	NA	TGTGCCAGCAGCGTGGGTGTGAGCGGGGGCAGCACAGATACGCAGTATTTT	CASSVGVSGGSTDTQYF